A selection of T cell receptor beta chains follows, all from one sample in a study of T cell repertoires in cytomegalovirus infection. MiXCR, run by TCRdb on the reads, gives a single entry per CDR3 protein. The repertoire holds a few hundred thousand distinct CDR3 sequences, about 15% seen once, with roughly half in the top ten. Sample: CD8+ T cells from PBMCs. The receptors here all came from a human donor in good health (CMV status not recorded). Some clones in this sample may be carry-over from other donors' samples. CDR3s include the opening cysteine and the closing phenylalanine or tryptophan. The D gene is left open where the match is weak. Some rows mark clone size as missing; the rest say once, few, many or name a class of expanded clone.

size,V,J,D,CDR3,DNA
many,TRBV7-6,TRBJ1-2,.,CASSSQGAGGYTF,TGTGCCAGCAGCTCTCAGGGCGCTGGGGGCTACACCTTC
few,TRBV5-1,TRBJ2-1,TRBD1,CASSVGAGGNEQFF,TGCGCCAGCAGCGTTGGGGCAGGGGGTAATGAGCAGTTCTTC
.,TRBV2,TRBJ1-4,.,CASNGWFPEKLFF,TGTGCCAGCAATGGGTGGTTCCCTGAAAAACTGTTTTTT
few,TRBV4-1,TRBJ2-1,.,CASSLNYEQFF,TGCGCCAGCAGTCTTAACTATGAGCAGTTCTTC
many,TRBV19,TRBJ2-7,TRBD2,CASSIAGAYEQYF,TGTGCCAGTAGTATCGCGGGGGCCTACGAGCAGTACTTC
many,TRBV7-2,TRBJ1-1,TRBD1,CASSLPRTGFFTEAFF,TGTGCCAGCAGCTTACCCCGGACAGGGTTTTTCACTGAAGCTTTCTTT
many,TRBV6-1,TRBJ2-5,.,CASSDWEQETQYF,TGTGCCAGCAGTGACTGGGAACAAGAGACCCAGTACTTC
few,TRBV27,TRBJ2-1,.,CASSLSPSNEQFF,TGTGCCAGCAGTTTATCCCCATCCAATGAGCAGTTCTTC
many,TRBV7-8,TRBJ2-1,.,CASSLPGPGSSYNEQFF,TGTGCCAGCAGTCTACCGGGCCCAGGGAGCTCCTACAATGAGCAGTTCTTC
.,TRBV6-6,TRBJ2-1,.,CASSPLTGFYNEQFF,TGTGCCAGCAGTCCCCTCACAGGGTTCTACAATGAGCAGTTCTTC
many,TRBV28,TRBJ2-2,.,CASSLRDGNTGELFF,TGTGCCAGCAGTTTACGGGACGGGAACACCGGGGAGCTGTTTTTT
.,TRBV5-1,TRBJ1-1,.,CASSLAEGRTTRGEASF,TGCGCCAGCAGCTTGGCAGAGGGACGGACGACTAGGGGTGAAGCTTCCTTT
few,TRBV19,TRBJ2-1,TRBD1,CASSFRTGGMNNEQFF,TGTGCCAGTAGTTTCCGGACAGGGGGCATGAACAATGAGCAGTTCTTC
many,TRBV7-9,TRBJ2-6,.,CASSDDGSGANVLTF,TGTGCCAGCAGCGACGACGGATCTGGGGCCAACGTCCTGACTTTC
.,TRBV29-1,TRBJ2-3,.,CAQAGPRGASTDTQYF,TGCGCCCAAGCCGGACCCCGGGGGGCTAGCACAGATACGCAGTATTTT
few,TRBV7-9,TRBJ1-2,TRBD1,CASSFLGTGRKYGYTF,TGTGCCAGCAGCTTCCTAGGGACAGGGCGGAAATATGGCTACACCTTC
few,TRBV7-8,TRBJ2-7,TRBD1,CASSLATRQGSYEQYF,TGTGCCAGCAGCTTAGCGACGAGACAGGGCTCCTACGAGCAGTACTTC
few,TRBV5-1,TRBJ1-5,.,CASSLYWGSNQPQHF,TGCGCCAGCAGCTTGTATTGGGGGTCCAATCAGCCCCAGCATTTT
few,TRBV6-6,TRBJ1-5,.,CASSGDGSYSNQPQHF,TGTGCCAGCAGCGGGGACGGCAGTTATAGCAATCAGCCCCAGCATTTT
many,TRBV7-6,TRBJ2-1,.,CASSFQASSYNEQFF,TGTGCCAGCAGCTTTCAGGCGAGCTCCTACAATGAGCAGTTCTTC
many,TRBV28,TRBJ1-5,.,CASSLFPQGFQPQHF,TGTGCCAGCAGTTTATTCCCGCAGGGATTCCAGCCCCAGCATTTT
.,TRBV13,TRBJ1-2,TRBD1,CASSPSLRDRNYGYTF,TGTGCCAGCAGCCCATCTTTGCGGGACAGGAACTATGGCTACACCTTC
many,TRBV7-9,TRBJ1-2,TRBD1,CGFLPRERTGGYYGYTF,TGCGGGTTTTTACCCAGGGAAAGGACAGGGGGCTACTATGGCTACACCTTC
.,TRBV5-1,TRBJ1-2,.,CASSPDSMNGYTF,TGCGCCAGCAGCCCGGACAGTATGAATGGCTACACCTTC
.,TRBV28,TRBJ2-3,TRBD2,CATRASGGEGYPTQNTDTQYF,TGTGCCACACGGGCTAGCGGGGGGGAAGGGTACCCAACACAGAACACAGATACGCAGTATTTT
few,TRBV20-1,TRBJ2-1,TRBD2,CSARAGRGGIDEQFF,TGCAGTGCCCGAGCGGGTCGGGGGGGCATCGATGAGCAGTTCTTC
many,TRBV6-5,TRBJ1-1,.,CASSTSGGTNTEAFF,TGTGCCAGCAGTACGAGCGGCGGGACGAACACTGAAGCTTTCTTT
once,TRBV20-1,TRBJ1-1,.,CSATGTAEYQAFF,TGCAGTGCTACAGGGACGGCGGAATATCAAGCTTTCTTT
many,TRBV28,TRBJ2-5,.,CASSPPQGETQYF,TGTGCCAGCAGCCCCCCTCAGGGGGAGACCCAGTACTTC
.,TRBV6-5,TRBJ2-7,.,CASSYAQGIKSYEQYF,TGTGCCAGCAGTTACGCCCAGGGGATTAAGTCCTACGAGCAGTACTTC
few,TRBV20-1,TRBJ1-2,.,CSASNRLYGYTF,TGCAGTGCTAGTAACAGGCTCTATGGCTACACCTTC